This T cell receptor (beta chain) appears in the sequencing data of a study of shared clonotypes between healthy human individuals. Overall study findings and caveats: Generation probability values for non-shared clonotypes were lower than those for clonotypes shared by all four donors. Incomplete sequencing of sorted subsets was indicated by rarefaction despite large depth.

All participating donors were Caucasian adults from Nashville, Tennessee. This CDR3 has 18 amino acids. V lost 5 bases, J lost 2 bases, and 10 bases stayed unmatched. Germline assignment: CDR1 SEHNR and CDR2 FQNEAQ (reference sequence). Comment on this clone: The antigen remains undetermined.

Evenly divided among several immunoSEQ plates was the genomic DNA of each subset. TCRdb keeps only in-frame clones here, not all; method: immunoSEQ multiplex PCR. The sample includes around 320,000 clones, around 86% of them seen just once. Sequences were obtained from memory CD8+ T cells sorted from blood. As for subset: CD45RO+ cells pooled with CCR7-negative TemRA cells. The origin of this receptor is a man between 18 and 35 years old in good health. The V and J genes are TRBV7-9 and TRBJ2-1; TRBD1 matches 12 bases. The CDR3 DNA reads as TGTGCCAGCAGCCGGATCCCGGGACAGGGGGCTACCTACAATGAGCAGTTCTTC. Translated: CASSRIPGQGATYNEQFF.